The 6 T cell receptor beta chains below were found in one sample sequenced in a study of cytomegalovirus exposure and HLA in healthy donors. Both 60 Vbeta primers and 13 Jbeta primers went into the PCR. TCRdb's copy holds only in-frame clones and misses some; the assay was immunoSEQ multiplex PCR. Here the sample spans about 160,000 clones, less than 85% being singletons. Sequencing was done on a sample of PBMCs. The source is a man aged 55-75 years in good health and CMV-seronegative.

The chain links TRBV6-5 to TRBJ1-4; the D gene is possibly TRBD1 (5 bases). The length of the CDR3 is 14 residues. The V gene's germline CDR1 is MNHEY and CDR2 SVGAGI. The V and J ends lost 4 bases and 11 bases respectively, with 17 bases between them. The CDR3 DNA sequence: TGTGCCAGCAGTTTTTCCTCGGACACGTCTAAACTGTTTTTT. Translating gives CASSFSSDTSKLFF.

This clone was seen only a few times. The V call is TRBV7-2, the J call TRBJ2-3, with D possibly matching TRBD2 (5 bases). Germline CDR1 SGHTA, CDR2 FQGNSA. The CDR3 extends over 14 amino acids. V lost 0 bases to trimming and J lost 4 bases, with 8 bases between them. CDR3 sequence reads: CASSLAGVSDTQYF. The CDR3 region has the DNA TGTGCCAGCAGCTTAGCCGGGGTGTCAGATACGCAGTATTTT.

The rearrangement uses TRBV15 and TRBJ1-5; 10 bases map to TRBD1. The CDR3 extends over 16 amino acids. Trimming cost V 5 bases and J 3 bases; bases outside gene matches: 7. Germline CDR1 and CDR2: LNHNV and YYDKDF (reference sequence). CDR3 bases: TGTGCCACCAGCGTCAAAGGGACAGGGGACAATCAGCCCCAGCATTTT. Its protein is CATSVKGTGDNQPQHF.

The chain uses TRBV6-5 and TRBJ2-1; 8 positions agree with TRBD2. CDR3 length equals 15 residues. Trimming removed 6 bases from V and 4 bases from J; junction bases left unmatched: 8. Germline CDR1 MNHEY, CDR2 SVGAGI. This chain's CDR3 is CASRPPGGAYNEQFF. CDR3 coding DNA: TGTGCCAGCAGACCCCCGGGGGGGGCTTACAATGAGCAGTTCTTC.

V and J are TRBV4-3 and TRBJ2-2; tentative D call: TRBD1 (5 bases). There are 15 residues in the CDR3. Germline CDR1 is LGHNA and CDR2 is YSLEER. V dropped 2 bases and J dropped 1 base, with 8 bases sitting between them. The CDR3, as DNA: TGCGCCAGCAGCCAACTAGGGGTGAACACCGGGGAGCTGTTTTTT. Amino acid sequence: CASSQLGVNTGELFF.

The V and J genes are TRBV30 and TRBJ1-4, with D possibly matching TRBD1 (6 bases). The CDR3 totals 14 residues. The germline V and J ends were trimmed by 1 base and 0 bases, with 6 bases remaining between them. Looked up from germline, CDR1 is GTSNPN and CDR2 is SVGIG (reference sequence). The CDR3 reads CAWSGTATNEKLFF. DNA of the CDR3: TGTGCCTGGAGTGGGACAGCAACTAATGAAAAACTGTTTTTT.